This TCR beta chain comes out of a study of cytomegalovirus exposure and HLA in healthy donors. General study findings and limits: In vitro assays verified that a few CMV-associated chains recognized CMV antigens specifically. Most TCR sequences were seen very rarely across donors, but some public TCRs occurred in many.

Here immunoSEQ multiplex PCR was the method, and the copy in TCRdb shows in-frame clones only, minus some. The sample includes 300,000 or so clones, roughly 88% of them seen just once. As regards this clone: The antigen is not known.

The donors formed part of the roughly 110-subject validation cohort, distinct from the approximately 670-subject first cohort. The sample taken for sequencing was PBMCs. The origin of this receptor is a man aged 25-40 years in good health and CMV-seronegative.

The CDR3 is CASSLQGANGELFF. The CDR3 DNA follows: TGTGCCAGCAGCCTACAGGGGGCAAACGGGGAGCTGTTTTTT. The V call is TRBV6-6, the J call TRBJ2-2; 9 bases map to TRBD1. V was clipped by 6 bases and J by 7 bases; unmatched bases: 6. CDR3 length: 14 amino acids. The germline V gene encodes CDR1 MNHNY and CDR2 SVGAGI (reference sequence).